These 8 T cell receptor beta chains share one sample of origin, sequenced in a study of T cell clones after liver transplantation (dated by TCRdb to between 2018 and 2021). Libraries were built with the immunoSEQ multiplex PCR assay. This immuneACCESS table, as held by TCRdb, lists in-frame sequences with V and J called but not all clones. Of the missing ones, under half trace to an unresolved V gene in checked studies; the others have no known cause. The sample includes tens of thousands of clones, with about 70% observed a single time. Around 9.7% of the sample comes from the top ten. The sequences come from CD4+ T cells from blood, collected at the 22-month timepoint. These receptors originate from a human patient who received a liver transplant. The graft donor may be the source of some T cells after a transplant.

The CDR3 spells CASSPSGTDTQYF. The CDR3, as DNA: TGTGCCAGTAGTCCGTCGGGCACAGATACGCAGTATTTT. The V gene is TRBV19, the J gene TRBJ2-3; D is ambiguous. V shed 5 bases and J shed 1 base, with 7 bases lying between them. Germline CDR1 is LNHDA and CDR2 is SQIVND (reference sequence). The CDR3 runs 13 residues.

The gene calls are TRBV19 and TRBJ1-4, with 9 bases matching TRBD1. The CDR3 is made up of 18 amino acids. The germline gives CDR1 LNHDA, CDR2 SQIVND (reference sequence). V shed 1 base and J 0 bases; nucleotides not matched to a gene: 6. The CDR3 reads CASSIAATGGATNEKLFF. The CDR3 DNA sequence: TGTGCCAGTAGTATAGCCGCGACAGGGGGAGCAACTAATGAAAAACTGTTTTTT. Full variable domain (missing parts from reference TRBV19 and TRBJ1-4): DGGITQSPKYLFRKEGQNVTLSCEQNLNHDAMYWYRQDPGQGLRLIYYSQIVNDFQKGDIAEGYSVSREKKESFPLTVTSAQKNPTAFYLCASSIAATGGATNEKLFFGSGTQLSVL.

Only a few counts were recorded for this clone. V is TRBV10-1 and J is TRBJ1-6; D ambiguous. Germline CDR1 and CDR2: WNHNN and SYGVQD (reference sequence). The V end was cut by 5 bases, the J end by 7 bases, with 12 bases between. The CDR3 totals 14 residues. The CDR3 region has the DNA TGCGCCAGCAGTTTCGGTGGACCGAATTCACCCCTCCACTTT. It translates to CASSFGGPNSPLHF.

This clone was recorded only once. The chain links TRBV7-9 to TRBJ1-2; 7 bases agree with TRBD1. The CDR3 extends over 14 amino acids. J gave up 9 bases and V 0 bases, and 7 bases lay outside the gene matches. Germline CDR1 SEHNR, CDR2 FQNEAQ (reference sequence). The DNA of the CDR3 is TGTGCCAGCAGCTTAGCCGACAGGGACGGGAGCTACACCTTC. Amino acids: CASSLADRDGSYTF.

The chain couples TRBV2 to TRBJ1-1; D perhaps matches TRBD1 (6 bases). Germline loops: CDR1 SNHLY, CDR2 FYNNEI. V shed 2 bases and J shed 6 bases, with 10 bases lying between them. The CDR3 has 13 amino acids. CDR3 protein: CASSERGGPEAFF. CDR3 DNA: TGTGCCAGCAGTGAAAGGGGGGGGCCTGAAGCTTTCTTT.

The chain recombines TRBV6-6 with TRBJ2-3; D not certain. The CDR3 sequence is 12 residues long. V lost 4 bases and J 3 bases, leaving 5 bases between the germline ends. Germline CDR1 is MNHNY and CDR2 is SVGAGI (reference sequence). The CDR3 protein is CASSSSTDTQYF. Written as DNA, the CDR3 is TGTGCCAGCAGTTCCTCTACAGATACGCAGTATTTT.

This clone has more than one count but fewer than ten. CDR3 amino acids: CASRPGEGSVYGYTF. In nucleotides, the CDR3 is TGTGCCAGCAGGCCCGGGGAGGGTAGCGTCTATGGCTACACCTTC. The chain employs TRBV6-5 and TRBJ1-2; D gene unclear. The CDR3 length is 15 residues. Germline CDR1 reads MNHEY; CDR2 reads SVGAGI. V lost 6 bases and J 4 bases, leaving 18 bases between the germline ends.

The chain carries TRBV30 and TRBJ1-1, with D perhaps TRBD1 (6 bases). This CDR3 is built from 15 residues. The germline V gene encodes CDR1 GTSNPN and CDR2 SVGIG (reference sequence). V lost 3 bases to trimming and J lost 3 bases, with 17 bases between them. The CDR3 DNA is TGTGCCTGGAGGGACCCCGACAGGAGCTACACTGAAGCTTTCTTT. Translated: CAWRDPDRSYTEAFF. Drawing the rest from reference TRBV30 and TRBJ1-1, the complete variable domain is SQTIHQWPATLVQPVGSPLSLECTVEGTSNPNLYWYRQAAGRGLQLLFYSVGIGQISSEVPQNLSASRPQDRQFILSSKKLLLSDSGFYLCAWRDPDRSYTEAFFGQGTRLTVV.